These 10 T cell receptor beta chains came from one sample sequenced in a study of blood T cell repertoires in COVID-19 (TCRdb year 2020). The library was obtained by the immunoSEQ multiplex PCR assay. Held by TCRdb, this immuneACCESS table contains in-frame sequences only and omits some clones. Under half of the omission traces to an unresolved V gene where checked; the cause of the rest is unknown. The sample table holds some 97,000 clones, of which about 90% were seen once. The ten largest clones take up 7.4% of the sample. Sequenced material: peripheral blood. The source of these receptors is a man in his thirties or forties in a cohort sampled during active COVID-19.

The V and J genes are TRBV5-6 and TRBJ2-5; 11 bases line up with TRBD1. The V gene end was trimmed by 3 bases and the J gene end by 5 bases; junction bases not matched to a gene: 9. The CDR3 runs 16 residues. Germline V gene lookup returns CDR1 SGHDT and CDR2 YYEEEE. The CDR3 DNA follows: TGTGCCAGCAGCTCGATTGGACAGGGGGCTTTTGAGACCCAGTACTTC. The encoded protein is CASSSIGQGAFETQYF.

This rearrangement joins TRBV6-4 to TRBJ2-3; maybe TRBD1 (6 bases). Germline V gene sequence: CDR1 MRHNA, CDR2 SNTAGT. Between the trimmed V and J ends, which lost 10 bases and 0 bases, there was a span of 14 bases. The CDR3 spans 14 residues. CDR3 sequence: CATKPGASTDTQYF. The CDR3 nucleotides are TGTGCCACTAAACCAGGGGCGAGCACAGATACGCAGTATTTT.

This clone was detected only a few times. V and J are TRBV6-1 and TRBJ1-3; D not certain. V dropped 1 base and J dropped 0 bases, with 10 bases sitting between them. Per the germline V gene, CDR1 is MNHNS and CDR2 is SASEGT. The CDR3 totals 16 residues. Here the CDR3 reads CASSEVEHSSGNTIYF. The DNA of the CDR3 is TGTGCCAGCAGTGAAGTTGAACATTCCTCTGGAAACACCATATATTTT.

This chain connects TRBV4-2 to TRBJ1-6; possible D gene TRBD1, 6 bases. The CDR3 is 15 amino acids. The germline V gene encodes CDR1 LGHNA and CDR2 YNFKEQ. V was pared by 1 base and J by 4 bases, with 8 bases between. The CDR3 DNA sequence: TGTGCCAGCAGCCAAGCTACAGGGTATAATTCACCCCTCCACTTT. Residues: CASSQATGYNSPLHF.

The gene calls are TRBV6-4 and TRBJ1-5; no definite D call. Germline lookup yields CDR1 MRHNA and CDR2 SNTAGT. The germline V and J ends were trimmed by 2 bases and 2 bases, with 10 bases remaining between them. The CDR3 totals 15 residues. Here the CDR3 DNA reads TGTGCCAGCAGTGACCCATTTACAGGCAATCAGCCCCAGCATTTT. It yields the protein CASSDPFTGNQPQHF.

V gene TRBV7-7 combines with J gene TRBJ1-1; the D gene is possibly TRBD1 (5 bases). V gave up 5 bases and J gave up 1 base, with 14 bases separating them. This CDR3 comprises 15 residues. Per germline, CDR1 SSHAT and CDR2 FNYEAQ (reference sequence). The CDR3 DNA follows: TGTGCCAGCAGCGTCAGGGTTCCAGCGAACACTGAAGCTTTCTTT. It specifies CASSVRVPANTEAFF.

The chain carries TRBV5-1 and TRBJ1-2; 7 nucleotides line up with TRBD1. There are 15 residues in the CDR3. V was clipped by 2 bases and J by 8 bases; unmatched bases: 12. Germline CDR1 is SGHRS and CDR2 is YFSETQ. The CDR3 region has the DNA TGCGCCAGCAGCTTACAGGGGTCCGGAGTTCGGGGCTACACCTTC. Translating gives CASSLQGSGVRGYTF.

The chain carries TRBV27 and TRBJ2-1, with TRBD2 matching 8 bases. J gave up 0 bases and V 3 bases, and 10 bases lay outside the gene matches. The CDR3 covers 18 residues. Germline V lookup: CDR1 MNHEY, CDR2 SMNVEV (reference sequence). CDR3: CASSLVAGGRSSYNEQFF. CDR3 nucleotides: TGTGCCAGCAGTTTGGTGGCGGGGGGCCGTAGCTCCTACAATGAGCAGTTCTTC.

J is TRBJ2-1 and V is TRBV27; TRBD2 aligns across 7 bases. The CDR3 has 15 amino acids. The germline V gene has CDR1 MNHEY and CDR2 SMNVEV (reference sequence). V lost 4 bases, J lost 3 bases, and 6 bases stayed unmatched. CDR3 protein: CASSSSGAYYNEQFF. The DNA for the CDR3 is TGTGCCAGCAGTTCGAGCGGGGCATACTACAATGAGCAGTTCTTC.

V is TRBV7-2 and J is TRBJ1-3, with D uncertain. Germline V gene lookup returns CDR1 SGHTA and CDR2 FQGNSA. The CDR3 extends over 12 amino acids. Trimming removed 4 bases at V and 2 bases at J, with 3 bases between. The CDR3, as DNA: TGTGCCAGCAGCTCTACTGGAAACACCATATATTTT. As protein: CASSSTGNTIYF.